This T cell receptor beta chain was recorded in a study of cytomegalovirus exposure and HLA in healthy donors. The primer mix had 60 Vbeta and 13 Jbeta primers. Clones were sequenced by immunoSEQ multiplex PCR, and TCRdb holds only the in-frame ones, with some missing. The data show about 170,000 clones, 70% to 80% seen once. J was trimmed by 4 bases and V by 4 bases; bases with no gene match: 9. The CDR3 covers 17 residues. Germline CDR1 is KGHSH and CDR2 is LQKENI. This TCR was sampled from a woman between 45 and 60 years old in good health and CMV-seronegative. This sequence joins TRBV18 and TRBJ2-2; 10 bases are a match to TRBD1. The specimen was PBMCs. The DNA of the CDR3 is TGTGCCAGCTCACTTTTTGCGAGGACAGGGGGCACCGGGGAGCTGTTTTTT. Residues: CASSLFARTGGTGELFF.